This TCR beta chain is drawn from a study of blood T cell dynamics during melanoma immunotherapy. The overall study: Standard first-line treatment here was pembrolizumab or nivolumab plus ipilimumab in metastatic melanoma.

The table came from immunoSEQ multiplex PCR; TCRdb's copy has only in-frame clones and leaves some out. The data show 9,500 to 13,000 clones, approximately 91% seen once. The time point was: pre-treatment baseline. The CDR3 has 14 residues. Trimming removed 4 bases from V and 6 bases from J, with 14 bases in between. CDR1 and CDR2 from the germline V gene are SEHNR and FQNEAQ (reference sequence). This specimen was blood, taken from a patient treated with checkpoint blockade. The chain uses TRBV7-9 and TRBJ2-3, with D possibly TRBD1 on 6 matching bases. This receptor was obtained from a human donor with melanoma. The CDR3 protein is CASSSRTDWDTQYF. The CDR3 DNA reads as TGTGCCAGCAGCTCCAGGACAGACTGGGATACGCAGTATTTT.